This T cell receptor (beta chain) was captured by sequencing in a study of blood T cell repertoires in COVID-19. Study summary: Acute and convalescent COVID-19 specimens originated in the United States, Italy and Spain. Sample material is recorded as cDNA or gDNA derived from T cells, B-cell-depleted T cells, or PBMCs.

Profiled with immunoSEQ multiplex PCR; TCRdb holds only in-frame clones, not every one. Of about 57,000 clones listed, 87% were seen once; the top ten hold more than 20%. Patients of the Seattle cohort, enrolled during active infection, were followed longitudinally. Germline V lookup: CDR1 SGHDT, CDR2 YYEEEE. There are 15 residues in the CDR3. Trimming cost V 2 bases and J 1 base, with 12 bases left between them. The source of this sequence is a woman of 80 years or more with COVID-19, enrolled during active disease. The rearrangement joins TRBV5-6 to TRBJ2-5; the D gene is possibly TRBD1 (6 bases). The specimen sequenced was peripheral blood. The CDR3 sequence: CASSLTGSLQETQYF. The CDR3 nucleotides are TGTGCCAGCAGCTTAACAGGGTCCCTCCAAGAGACCCAGTACTTC.